The entry below gives a single TCR beta chain sequence along with its context. What it recognizes is unknown. J gave up 4 bases and V 6 bases, and 9 bases lay outside the gene matches. CDR3 length: 14 amino acids. From germline, CDR1 is MNHEY and CDR2 SVGAGI. Semi-nested PCR with Nested Universal Primer A followed constant-region reverse priming of full-length variable regions. Each CDR3 protein gets one entry after TCRdb re-called the 5' RACE reads with MiXCR. The sample has roughly 42,000 distinct CDR3 sequences; around 30% are singletons. Study outcomes and limitations: The TCR gene usage of tumor memory CD4+ T cells clustered together with blood and lymph node memory CD4+ cells and with lymph node naive CD4+ cells. Greatest tumor Treg TCR overlap was with tumor naive CD4+ cells.

Memory CD4+ T cells were sorted as CD4+CD45RO+CD25- cells. V usage is TRBV6-5 and J usage is TRBJ2-7, with 7 nucleotides matching TRBD1. Sequencing was done on a sample of tumor-infiltrating memory CD4+ T cells sorted from the breast tumor. Documented subset: memory CD4+ T cells, CD4+CD45RO+CD25-. The TCR sequence derives from a female donor with breast cancer. CDR3: CASSPGTAEYEQYF. CDR3 coding DNA: TGTGCCAGCAGCCCCGGGACAGCTGAGTACGAGCAGTACTTC.